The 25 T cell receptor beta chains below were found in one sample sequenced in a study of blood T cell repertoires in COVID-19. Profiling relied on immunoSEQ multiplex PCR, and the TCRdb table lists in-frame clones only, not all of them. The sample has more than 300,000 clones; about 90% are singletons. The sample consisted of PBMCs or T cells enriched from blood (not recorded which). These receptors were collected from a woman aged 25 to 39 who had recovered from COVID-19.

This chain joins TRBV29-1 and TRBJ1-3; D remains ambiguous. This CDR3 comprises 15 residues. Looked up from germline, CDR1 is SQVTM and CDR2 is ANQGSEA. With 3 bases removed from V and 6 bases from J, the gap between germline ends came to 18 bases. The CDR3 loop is CSVEGRPWEENTIYF. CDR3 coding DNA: TGCAGCGTTGAGGGTCGCCCCTGGGAGGAAAACACCATATATTTT.

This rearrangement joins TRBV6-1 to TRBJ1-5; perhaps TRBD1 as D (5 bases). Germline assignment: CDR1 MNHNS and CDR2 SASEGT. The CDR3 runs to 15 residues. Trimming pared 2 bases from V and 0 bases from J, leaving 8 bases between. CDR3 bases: TGTGCCAGCAGTGAAAGGGGACTTAGCAATCAGCCCCAGCATTTT. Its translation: CASSERGLSNQPQHF.

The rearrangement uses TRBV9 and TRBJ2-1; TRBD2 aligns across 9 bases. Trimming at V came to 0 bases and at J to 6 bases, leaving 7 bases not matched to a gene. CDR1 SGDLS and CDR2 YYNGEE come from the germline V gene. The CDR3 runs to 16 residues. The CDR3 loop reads CASSVAGRGGLNEQFF. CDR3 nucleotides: TGTGCCAGCAGCGTAGCCGGGCGGGGGGGCCTCAATGAGCAGTTCTTC.

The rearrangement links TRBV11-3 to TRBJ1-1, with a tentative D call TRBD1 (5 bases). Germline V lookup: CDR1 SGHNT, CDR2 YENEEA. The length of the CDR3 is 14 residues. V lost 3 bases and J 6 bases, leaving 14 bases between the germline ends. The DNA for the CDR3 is TGTGCCAGCAGCTTGGGGGGAGGTGGCGCTGAAGCTTTCTTT. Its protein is CASSLGGGGAEAFF.

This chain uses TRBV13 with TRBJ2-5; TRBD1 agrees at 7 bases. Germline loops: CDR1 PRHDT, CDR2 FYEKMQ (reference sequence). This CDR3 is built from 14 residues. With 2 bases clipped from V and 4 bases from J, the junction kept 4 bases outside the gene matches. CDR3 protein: CASSLSGQRETQYF. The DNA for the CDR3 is TGTGCCAGCAGCTTATCGGGACAGAGAGAGACCCAGTACTTC.

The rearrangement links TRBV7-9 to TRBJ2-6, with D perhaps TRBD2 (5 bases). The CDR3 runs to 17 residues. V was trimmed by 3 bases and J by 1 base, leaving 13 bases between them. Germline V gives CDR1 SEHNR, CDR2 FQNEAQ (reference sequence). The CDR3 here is CASSFLVRVSGANVLTF. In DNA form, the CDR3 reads TGTGCCAGCAGCTTTTTAGTGAGGGTATCTGGGGCCAACGTCCTGACTTTC.

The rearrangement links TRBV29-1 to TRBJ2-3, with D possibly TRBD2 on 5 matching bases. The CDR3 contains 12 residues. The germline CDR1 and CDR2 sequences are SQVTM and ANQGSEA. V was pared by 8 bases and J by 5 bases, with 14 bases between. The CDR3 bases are TGCAGCTTTGTCGGGGTCAAAGATACGCAGTATTTT. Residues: CSFVGVKDTQYF.

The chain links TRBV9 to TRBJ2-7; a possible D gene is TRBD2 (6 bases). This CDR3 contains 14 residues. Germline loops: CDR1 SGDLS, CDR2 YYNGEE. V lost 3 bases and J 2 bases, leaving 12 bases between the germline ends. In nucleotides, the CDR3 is TGTGCCAGCAGCGCCGGAGGGACGGCCTACGAGCAGTACTTC. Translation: CASSAGGTAYEQYF.

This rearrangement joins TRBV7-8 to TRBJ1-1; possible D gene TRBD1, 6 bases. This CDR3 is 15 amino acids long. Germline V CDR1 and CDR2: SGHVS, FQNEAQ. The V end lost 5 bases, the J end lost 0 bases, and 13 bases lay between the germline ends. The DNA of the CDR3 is TGTGCCAGCAGCACCCCCGGGACACTGAACACTGAAGCTTTCTTT. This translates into CASSTPGTLNTEAFF.

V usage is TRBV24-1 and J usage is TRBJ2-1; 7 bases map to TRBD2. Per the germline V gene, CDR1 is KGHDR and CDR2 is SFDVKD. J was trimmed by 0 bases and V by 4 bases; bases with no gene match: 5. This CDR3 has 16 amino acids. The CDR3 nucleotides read TGTGCCACCAGTGACACTAGCGCCAACTCCTACAATGAGCAGTTCTTC. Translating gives CATSDTSANSYNEQFF.

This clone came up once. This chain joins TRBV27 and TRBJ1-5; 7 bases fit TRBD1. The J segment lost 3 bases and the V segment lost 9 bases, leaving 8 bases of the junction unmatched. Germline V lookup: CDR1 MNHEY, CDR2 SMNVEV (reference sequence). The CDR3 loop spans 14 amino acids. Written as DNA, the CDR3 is TGTGCCAGTTCCCGACAGGGTTACAATCAGCCCCAGCATTTT. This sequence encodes CASSRQGYNQPQHF.

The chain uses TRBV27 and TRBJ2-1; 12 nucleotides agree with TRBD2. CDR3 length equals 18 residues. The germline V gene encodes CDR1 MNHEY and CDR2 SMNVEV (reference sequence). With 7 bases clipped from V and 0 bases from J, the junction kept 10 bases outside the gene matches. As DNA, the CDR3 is TGTGCCAGCACTACCGCCCGACTAGCGGGAGCCTCCTACAATGAGCAGTTCTTC. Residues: CASTTARLAGASYNEQFF.

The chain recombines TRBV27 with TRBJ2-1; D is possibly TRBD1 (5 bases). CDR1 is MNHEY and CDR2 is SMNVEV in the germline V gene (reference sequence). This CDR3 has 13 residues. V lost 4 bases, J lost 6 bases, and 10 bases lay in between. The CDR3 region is CASSWNTGNEQFF. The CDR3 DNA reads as TGTGCCAGCAGTTGGAATACAGGCAATGAGCAGTTCTTC.

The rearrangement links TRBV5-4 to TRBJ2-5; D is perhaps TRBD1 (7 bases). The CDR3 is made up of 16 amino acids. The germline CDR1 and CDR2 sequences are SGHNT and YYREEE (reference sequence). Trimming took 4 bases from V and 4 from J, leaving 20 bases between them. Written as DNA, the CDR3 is TGTGCCAGCAGCCCGGGGACAGCGGGTATCCGAGAGACCCAGTACTTC. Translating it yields CASSPGTAGIRETQYF.

This CDR3 reads CASSIRTISGNTIYF. The DNA for the CDR3 is TGTGCCAGTAGTATCCGGACAATCTCTGGAAACACCATATATTTT. The V gene is TRBV19, the J gene TRBJ1-3, with D maybe TRBD1 (5 bases). Looked up from germline, CDR1 is LNHDA and CDR2 is SQIVND (reference sequence). Trimming took 3 bases from V and 0 from J, leaving 9 bases between them. The CDR3 covers 15 residues.

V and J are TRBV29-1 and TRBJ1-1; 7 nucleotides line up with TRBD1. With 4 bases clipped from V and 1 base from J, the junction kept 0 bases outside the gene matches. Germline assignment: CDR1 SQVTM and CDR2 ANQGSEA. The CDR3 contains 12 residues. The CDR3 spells CSVGTGNTEAFF. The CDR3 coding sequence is TGCAGCGTTGGGACAGGGAACACTGAAGCTTTCTTT.

This chain's CDR3 is CASSWRTGMGNTIYF. As DNA, the CDR3 is TGTGCCAGTAGCTGGAGGACAGGGATGGGAAACACCATATATTTT. This chain uses TRBV19 with TRBJ1-3, with 8 bases aligning to TRBD1. CDR1 LNHDA and CDR2 SQIVND come from the germline V gene (reference sequence). V lost 6 bases and J lost 4; bases outside the gene matches: 8. The CDR3 is made up of 15 amino acids.

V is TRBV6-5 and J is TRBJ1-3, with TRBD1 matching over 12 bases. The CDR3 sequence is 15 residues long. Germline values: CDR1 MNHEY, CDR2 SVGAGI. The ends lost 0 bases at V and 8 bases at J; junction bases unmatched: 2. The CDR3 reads CASSYSRDRGHTIYF. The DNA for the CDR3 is TGTGCCAGCAGTTACTCAAGGGACAGGGGGCACACCATATATTTT.

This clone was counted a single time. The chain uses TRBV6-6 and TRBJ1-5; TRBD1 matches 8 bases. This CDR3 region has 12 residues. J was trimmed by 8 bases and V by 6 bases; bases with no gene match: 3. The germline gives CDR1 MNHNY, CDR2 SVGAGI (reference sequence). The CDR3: CASRVQGEPQHF. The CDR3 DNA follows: TGTGCCAGCAGGGTACAGGGGGAGCCCCAGCATTTT.

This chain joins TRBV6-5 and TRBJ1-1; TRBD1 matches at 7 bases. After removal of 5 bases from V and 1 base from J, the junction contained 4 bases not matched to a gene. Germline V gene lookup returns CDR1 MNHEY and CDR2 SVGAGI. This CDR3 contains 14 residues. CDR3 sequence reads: CASSKQGKNTEAFF. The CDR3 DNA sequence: TGTGCCAGCAGTAAACAGGGGAAGAACACTGAAGCTTTCTTT.

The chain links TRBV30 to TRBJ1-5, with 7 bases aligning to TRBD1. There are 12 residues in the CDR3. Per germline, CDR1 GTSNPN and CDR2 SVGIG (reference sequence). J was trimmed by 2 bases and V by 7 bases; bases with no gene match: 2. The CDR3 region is CASGTGNQPQHF. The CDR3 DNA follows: TGTGCCTCCGGGACAGGCAATCAGCCCCAGCATTTT.

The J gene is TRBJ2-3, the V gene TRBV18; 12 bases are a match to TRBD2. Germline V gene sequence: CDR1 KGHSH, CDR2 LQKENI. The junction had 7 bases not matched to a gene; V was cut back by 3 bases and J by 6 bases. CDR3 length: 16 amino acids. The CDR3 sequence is CASSPLAGGPGDTQYF. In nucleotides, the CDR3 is TGTGCCAGCTCACCGCTAGCGGGGGGGCCGGGTGATACGCAGTATTTT.

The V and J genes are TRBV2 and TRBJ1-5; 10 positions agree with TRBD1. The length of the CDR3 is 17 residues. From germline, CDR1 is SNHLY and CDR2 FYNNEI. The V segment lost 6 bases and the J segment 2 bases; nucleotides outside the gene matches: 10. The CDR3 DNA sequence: TGTGCCAGCAGAAAAGACAGGGGGCGCGTGGGCAATCAGCCCCAGCATTTT. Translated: CASRKDRGRVGNQPQHF. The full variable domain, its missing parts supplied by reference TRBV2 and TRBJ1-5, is EPEVTQTPSHQVTQMGQEVILRCVPISNHLYFYWYRQILGQKVEFLVSFYNNEISEKSEIFDDQFSVERPDGSNFTLKIRSTKLEDSAMYFCASRKDRGRVGNQPQHFGDGTRLSIL.

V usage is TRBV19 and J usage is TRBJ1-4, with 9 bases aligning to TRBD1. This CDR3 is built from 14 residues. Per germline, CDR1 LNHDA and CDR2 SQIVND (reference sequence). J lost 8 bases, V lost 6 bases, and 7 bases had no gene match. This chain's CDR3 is CASRTGTGIEKLFF. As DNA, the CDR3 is TGTGCCAGTAGAACCGGGACAGGGATCGAAAAACTGTTTTTT.

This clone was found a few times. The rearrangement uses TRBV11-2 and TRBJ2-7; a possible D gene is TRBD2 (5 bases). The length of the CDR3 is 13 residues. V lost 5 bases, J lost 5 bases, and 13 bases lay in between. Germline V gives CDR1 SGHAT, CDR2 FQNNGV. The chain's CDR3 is CASSTPSGNEQYF. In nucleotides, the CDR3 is TGTGCCAGCAGCACCCCCTCGGGGAACGAGCAGTACTTC.